This T cell receptor (beta chain) was sequenced in a study of control samples from healthy donors and cancer patients. V gave up 3 bases and J gave up 7 bases, with 13 bases separating them. Germline assignment: CDR1 WSHSY and CDR2 SAAADI. The CDR3 extends over 14 amino acids. Here immunoSEQ multiplex PCR was the method, and the copy in TCRdb shows in-frame clones only, minus some. This table holds 76,000 or so clones, roughly nine tenths found once. The V and J genes are TRBV10-2 and TRBJ1-5; D is ambiguous. The specimen was PBMCs. The clonotype comes from a woman aged 45-65 years with colorectal cancer. CDR3 sequence: CASSDGGPDQPQHF. CDR3 coding DNA: TGCGCCAGCAGTGATGGAGGGCCCGACCAGCCCCAGCATTTT.